Following are 26 T cell receptor beta chains from one sample sequenced in a study of T-cell reconstitution after alpha-beta-depleted transplantation in children. A library of TCRbeta sequences, prepared with unique molecular identifiers, was generated. MiXCR, applied by TCRdb to the PCR reads, yields one record per CDR3 protein. The sample yields roughly 350,000 distinct CDR3 sequences, around 15% seen once. The starting material was PBMCs, mostly from graft donor cells, obtained 360 days after TCRalphabeta/CD19-depleted stem cell transplant. The receptors were gathered from a male patient aged 2-15 years who had a stem cell transplant for acute lymphoblastic leukemia, so the T cells may come from the graft donor.

The chain links TRBV4-2 to TRBJ2-7; TRBD1 is a possible D gene (5 bases). The germline V gene has CDR1 LGHNA and CDR2 YNFKEQ. V dropped 0 bases and J dropped 1 base, with 10 bases sitting between them. There are 15 residues in the CDR3. CDR3 DNA sequence: TGTGCCAGCAGCCAAGACCGCCGGACATCCTACGAGCAGTACTTC. Translation gives CASSQDRRTSYEQYF.

The chain links TRBV6-5 to TRBJ2-2; 8 bases are shared with TRBD1. The V gene end was trimmed by 0 bases and the J gene end by 5 bases; junction bases not matched to a gene: 8. Germline-derived CDR1 and CDR2 are MNHEY and SVGAGI. The CDR3 loop spans 17 amino acids. The CDR3 loop is CASSYSTGAIYTGELFF. CDR3 in DNA: TGTGCCAGCAGTTACTCGACAGGGGCGATATATACCGGGGAGCTGTTTTTT.

This clonotype showed up just a few times. The chain uses TRBV15 and TRBJ2-1; D call uncertain. This CDR3 is 13 amino acids long. V lost 0 bases, J lost 7 bases, and 7 bases lay in between. Germline V gene lookup returns CDR1 LNHNV and CDR2 YYDKDF (reference sequence). The CDR3: CATSRDRLNEQFF. CDR3 DNA: TGTGCCACCAGCAGAGACAGGCTTAATGAGCAGTTCTTC.

The rearrangement joins TRBV11-2 to TRBJ2-5; 7 positions agree with TRBD1. This CDR3 contains 16 residues. Unmatched junction bases numbered 6, after V lost 1 base and J lost 1 base. Germline loops: CDR1 SGHAT, CDR2 FQNNGV. CDR3 sequence reads: CASSLGDRVSQETQYF. The CDR3 DNA follows: TGTGCCAGCAGCTTAGGCGACAGGGTTTCCCAAGAGACCCAGTACTTC.

The J gene is TRBJ2-1, the V gene TRBV5-1; tentative D call: TRBD1 (6 bases). Germline V lookup: CDR1 SGHRS, CDR2 YFSETQ. There are 15 residues in the CDR3. Trimming took 0 bases from V and 1 from J, leaving 8 bases between them. CDR3 sequence reads: CASSLAGESYNEQFF. In DNA form, the CDR3 reads TGCGCCAGCAGCTTGGCAGGGGAATCCTACAATGAGCAGTTCTTC. Using reference TRBV5-1 and TRBJ2-1 for the parts outside the CDR3, the full variable domain is KAGVTQTPRYLIKTRGQQVTLSCSPISGHRSVSWYQQTPGQGLQFLFEYFSETQRNKGNFPGRFSGRQFSNSRSEMNVSTLELGDSALYLCASSLAGESYNEQFFGPGTRLTVL.

This clonotype was counted between two and nine times. The chain employs TRBV29-1 and TRBJ2-7; TRBD2 agrees at 8 bases. The V and J ends lost 1 base and 11 bases, in that order; junction bases with no gene match: 7. The CDR3 is 12 residues long. Germline assignment: CDR1 SQVTM and CDR2 ANQGSEA. The chain's CDR3 is CSVEGRGAQKYF. The CDR3 coding sequence is TGCAGCGTTGAAGGGCGGGGGGCGCAGAAGTACTTC.

The rearrangement joins TRBV28 to TRBJ1-1; D remains unclear. V was cut by 5 bases and J by 1 base, with 17 bases left in between. The CDR3 contains 16 residues. CDR1 is MDHEN, CDR2 SYDVKM, per germline. This chain's CDR3 is CASSEASLKGNTEAFF. DNA of the CDR3: TGTGCCAGCAGTGAGGCCTCGCTTAAGGGGAACACTGAAGCTTTCTTT.

The genes are TRBV9 and TRBJ2-3; 8 nucleotides agree with TRBD1. The CDR3 runs 16 residues. V lost 4 bases, J lost 3 bases, and 10 bases stayed unmatched. The germline V gene encodes CDR1 SGDLS and CDR2 YYNGEE. CDR3 protein: CASSPGPYRGTDTQYF. CDR3 in DNA: TGTGCCAGCAGCCCGGGCCCCTACAGGGGGACAGATACGCAGTATTTT. Supplemented by reference TRBV9 and TRBJ2-3, the full variable domain reads DSGVTQTPKHLITATGQRVTLRCSPRSGDLSVYWYQQSLDQGLQFLIQYYNGEERAKGNILERFSAQQFPDLHSELNLSSLELGDSALYFCASSPGPYRGTDTQYFGPGTRLTVL.

The rearrangement uses TRBV20-1 and TRBJ1-1; weak D call: TRBD1 (5 bases). The CDR3 runs 15 residues. Germline V gene data show CDR1 as DFQATT and CDR2 as SNEGSKA (reference sequence). Trimming removed 2 bases at V and 2 bases at J, with 15 bases between. Here the CDR3 DNA reads TGCAGTGCTAGATTGGGACTGGGAGGCAACACTGAAGCTTTCTTT. As protein: CSARLGLGGNTEAFF.

In its sample, this clonotype was seen a few times. This chain uses TRBV5-1 with TRBJ2-4; possibly TRBD2 for D (6 bases). The CDR3 has 13 residues. Germline-derived CDR1 and CDR2 are SGHRS and YFSETQ. The ends were cut back, 5 bases at V and 7 bases at J, with 13 bases in the middle. CDR3 amino acids: CASRLAPLNIQYF. CDR3 nucleotides: TGCGCCAGCAGACTAGCTCCATTGAACATTCAGTACTTC.

This sequence joins TRBV9 and TRBJ2-2; 7 bases fit TRBD2. Unmatched junction bases numbered 5, after V lost 2 bases and J lost 4 bases. The CDR3 is made up of 15 amino acids. CDR1 is SGDLS and CDR2 is YYNGEE in the germline V gene. The chain's CDR3 is CASSVGRGGTGELFF. The CDR3 DNA reads TGTGCCAGCAGCGTTGGGAGGGGTGGCACCGGGGAGCTGTTTTTT.

This clonotype has at least ten counts. The chain links TRBV30 to TRBJ1-6, with 8 nucleotides matching TRBD1. Germline V CDR1 and CDR2: GTSNPN, SVGIG (reference sequence). J gave up 10 bases and V 6 bases, and 8 bases lay outside the gene matches. The CDR3 has 13 amino acids. Here the CDR3 DNA reads TGTGCCTGCCACCGGGACAGGTCATCACCCCTCCACTTT. This codes for CACHRDRSSPLHF. Combining the CDR3 with reference TRBV30 and TRBJ1-6 gives the whole variable domain SQTIHQWPATLVQPVGSPLSLECTVEGTSNPNLYWYRQAAGRGLQLLFYSVGIGQISSEVPQNLSASRPQDRQFILSSKKLLLSDSGFYLCACHRDRSSPLHFGNGTRLTVT.

The chain is built from TRBV4-1 and TRBJ2-7; 7 positions match TRBD1. This CDR3 contains 14 residues. CDR1 and CDR2 from the germline V gene are MGHRA and YSYEKL. J lost 5 bases, V lost 4 bases, and 8 bases had no gene match. CDR3 bases: TGCGCCAGCAGCCCCGGGGACAGCACCCACGAGCAGTACTTC. It encodes CASSPGDSTHEQYF.

The chain has TRBV7-2 and TRBJ2-3, with 8 bases matching TRBD1. The CDR3 runs 15 residues. V lost 5 bases and J lost 1; bases outside the gene matches: 5. The V gene's germline CDR1 is SGHTA and CDR2 FQGNSA. In DNA, the CDR3 is TGTGCCAGCAGCGTAGGACAGGGCCGCACAGATACGCAGTATTTT. It encodes CASSVGQGRTDTQYF.

As to this clonotype: This sequence may be a read error, since a much larger clone differs from it by one base. The V gene is TRBV20-1, the J gene TRBJ2-6, with D tentatively TRBD1 or TRBD2 (5 bases each). The CDR3 is 16 amino acids. CDR1 DFQATT and CDR2 SNEGSKA come from the germline V gene (reference sequence). The CDR3 nucleotides read TGCAGTGCCCGAAGCATCAGGGTGTACGGGGCCTACGTCCTGACTTTC. Amino acid sequence: CSARSIRVYGAYVLTF.

V usage is TRBV5-1 and J usage is TRBJ2-5; D unresolved. The CDR3 runs to 14 residues. Looked up from germline, CDR1 is SGHRS and CDR2 is YFSETQ. V was shortened by 0 bases and J by 4 bases, with 10 bases between the two germline ends. The CDR3 reads CASSLEAYRETQYF. Here the CDR3 DNA reads TGCGCCAGCAGCTTGGAGGCCTACCGAGAGACCCAGTACTTC.

This chain joins TRBV6-5 and TRBJ2-3; 12 bases fit TRBD2. The J segment lost 4 bases and the V segment lost 0 bases, leaving 5 bases of the junction unmatched. The CDR3 runs 17 residues. Germline assignment: CDR1 MNHEY and CDR2 SVGAGI. This CDR3 reads CASSYSLLAGGPDTQYF. In nucleotides, the CDR3 is TGTGCCAGCAGTTACTCTCTACTAGCGGGAGGACCAGATACGCAGTATTTT.

This clonotype was observed a handful of times. The chain couples TRBV28 to TRBJ2-3; TRBD2 matches at 7 bases. CDR1 and CDR2 (germline): MDHEN, SYDVKM. V lost 7 bases and J lost 0; bases outside the gene matches: 10. The CDR3 length is 16 residues. CDR3 DNA sequence: TGTGCCAGCAATTCCCCAGCGGGGACTAGCACAGATACGCAGTATTTT. This gives the protein CASNSPAGTSTDTQYF. Full variable domain (rest looked up from reference TRBV28 and TRBJ2-3): DVKVTQSSRYLVKRTGEKVFLECVQDMDHENMFWYRQDPGLGLRLIYFSYDVKMKEKGDIPEGYSVSREKKERFSLILESASTNQTSMYLCASNSPAGTSTDTQYFGPGTRLTVL.

The chain employs TRBV5-1 and TRBJ2-5; D not certain. Trimming took 4 bases from V and 5 from J, leaving 6 bases between them. Germline CDR1 is SGHRS and CDR2 is YFSETQ. The CDR3 extends over 11 amino acids. The CDR3 DNA follows: TGCGCCAGCAGCCAATGGGAGACCCAGTACTTC. Translating gives CASSQWETQYF.

The V call is TRBV29-1, the J call TRBJ2-2, with 8 bases identical to TRBD1. The V gene's germline CDR1 is SQVTM and CDR2 ANQGSEA. CDR3 length equals 14 residues. V was clipped by 7 bases and J by 6 bases; unmatched bases: 10. CDR3 DNA: TGCAGCGCTGCAGGGGGCATGTGGTCCGGGGAGCTGTTTTTT. It is translated as CSAAGGMWSGELFF.

The CDR3, as DNA: TGCAGTGCTGCACGAACCTCACCAGATACGCAGTATTTT. It encodes CSAARTSPDTQYF. The rearrangement uses TRBV20-1 and TRBJ2-3; D is unclear. The CDR3 runs to 13 residues. From germline, CDR1 is DFQATT and CDR2 SNEGSKA (reference sequence). Deletions cut 5 bases from V and 4 bases from J, with 13 bases between.

Many counts were recorded for this clonotype. The chain carries TRBV29-1 and TRBJ2-5; maybe TRBD1 (6 bases). This CDR3 is 13 amino acids long. The germline gives CDR1 SQVTM, CDR2 ANQGSEA. The V and J ends lost 4 bases and 2 bases respectively, with 11 bases between them. CDR3 loop: CSVAGVGQETQYF. In nucleotides, the CDR3 is TGCAGCGTTGCAGGGGTTGGACAAGAGACCCAGTACTTC.

This chain uses TRBV7-9 with TRBJ2-7; D ambiguous. V lost 5 bases to trimming and J lost 2 bases, with 10 bases between them. CDR1 is SEHNR, CDR2 FQNEAQ, per germline (reference sequence). The length of the CDR3 is 13 residues. CDR3 bases: TGTGCCAGCAGCCCAGTCGACACCTACGAGCAGTACTTC. This gives the protein CASSPVDTYEQYF.

This clonotype was seen at least ten times. The chain has TRBV9 and TRBJ2-7; 9 bases fit TRBD1. This CDR3 is built from 14 residues. V was clipped by 3 bases and J by 4 bases; unmatched bases: 5. Germline-derived CDR1 and CDR2 are SGDLS and YYNGEE. The CDR3 here is CASSAQGASYEQYF. CDR3 in DNA: TGTGCCAGCAGCGCACAGGGGGCATCGTACGAGCAGTACTTC.

The chain combines TRBV4-2 with TRBJ2-7; 11 bases map to TRBD1. There are 14 residues in the CDR3. V lost 3 bases and J lost 7; bases outside the gene matches: 5. CDR1 is LGHNA and CDR2 is YNFKEQ in the germline V gene. The CDR3 protein is CASSHGQGAGEQYF. DNA of the CDR3: TGTGCCAGCAGCCACGGACAGGGGGCTGGGGAGCAGTACTTC.

This clonotype appeared many times. This sequence joins TRBV12-3 or TRBV12-4 and TRBJ2-2; D not resolved. CDR3 length: 14 residues. With 3 bases removed from V and 4 bases from J, the gap between germline ends came to 9 bases. The CDR3 loop is CASSLKGPTGELFF. CDR3 DNA sequence: TGTGCCAGCAGTTTGAAAGGGCCCACCGGGGAGCTGTTTTTT.